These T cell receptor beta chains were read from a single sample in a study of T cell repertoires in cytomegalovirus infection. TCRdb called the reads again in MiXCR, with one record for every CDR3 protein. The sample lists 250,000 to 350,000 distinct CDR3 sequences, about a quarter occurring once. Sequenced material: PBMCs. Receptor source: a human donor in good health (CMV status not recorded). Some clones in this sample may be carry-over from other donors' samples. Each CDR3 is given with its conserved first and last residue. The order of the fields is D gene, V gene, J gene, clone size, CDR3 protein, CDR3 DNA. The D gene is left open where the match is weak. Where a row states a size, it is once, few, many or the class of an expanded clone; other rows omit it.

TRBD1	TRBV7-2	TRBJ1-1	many	CASSSIPGGLNTEAFF	TGTGCCAGCAGCTCGATACCAGGGGGCCTGAACACTGAAGCTTTCTTT
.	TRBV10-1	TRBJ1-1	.	CASSRSSGPNTEAFF	TGCGCCAGCAGTAGATCCTCGGGACCGAACACTGAAGCTTTCTTT
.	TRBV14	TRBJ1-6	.	CASSQRGGLHF	TGTGCCAGCAGCCAAAGGGGCGGCCTCCACTTT
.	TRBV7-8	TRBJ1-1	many	CASSLVPGANTEAFF	TGTGCCAGCAGCTTAGTTCCGGGGGCGAACACTGAAGCTTTCTTT
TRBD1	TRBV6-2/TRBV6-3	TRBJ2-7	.	CAIFTPGQTYEQYF	TGTGCCATCTTCACCCCGGGACAGACCTACGAGCAGTACTTC
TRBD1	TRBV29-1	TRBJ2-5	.	CSAQGASGGTQYF	TGCAGCGCCCAGGGGGCTTCGGGTGGGACCCAGTACTTC
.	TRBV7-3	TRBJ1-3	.	CASSPKGGFNSPGNTIYF	TGTGCCAGCAGCCCGAAGGGGGGTTTCAATAGCCCTGGAAACACCATATATTTT
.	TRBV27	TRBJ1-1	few	CASSLLPGGRPEAFF	TGTGCCAGCAGTCTCCTACCCGGGGGGCGGCCTGAAGCTTTCTTT
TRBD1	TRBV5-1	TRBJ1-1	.	CVSSLGMGQGNTEAFF	TGCGTCAGCAGCTTGGGGATGGGACAGGGGAACACTGAAGCTTTCTTT
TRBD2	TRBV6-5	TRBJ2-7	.	CASSYSLAAMNEQYF	TGTGCCAGCAGTTACTCCCTAGCGGCAATGAACGAGCAGTACTTC
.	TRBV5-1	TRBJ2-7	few	CASSSGVSSGYEQYF	TGCGCCAGCAGCTCGGGGGTCTCCTCAGGCTACGAGCAGTACTTC
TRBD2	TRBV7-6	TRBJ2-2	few	CASSLAGSSGYPGELFF	TGTGCCAGCAGCTTAGCGGGGAGTAGCGGGTACCCCGGGGAGCTGTTTTTT
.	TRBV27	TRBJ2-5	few	CASSLSRPSLETQYF	TGTGCCAGCAGTTTAAGCAGGCCCTCCCTGGAGACCCAGTACTTC
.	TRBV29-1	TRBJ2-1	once	CSQHRGQYNEQFF	TGCAGCCAACACCGGGGCCAATACAATGAGCAGTTCTTC
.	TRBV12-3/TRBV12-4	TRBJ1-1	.	CASRGASGGYTEAFF	TGTGCCAGCAGGGGGGCAAGCGGAGGGTACACTGAAGCTTTCTTT
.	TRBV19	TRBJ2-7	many	CASSHRRGSSYEQYF	TGTGCCAGTAGTCACCGGAGAGGTAGCTCCTACGAGCAGTACTTC
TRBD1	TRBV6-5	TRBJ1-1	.	CASSYSAGTGGMNTEAFF	TGTGCCAGCAGTTACTCCGCCGGGACAGGGGGCATGAACACTGAAGCTTTCTTT
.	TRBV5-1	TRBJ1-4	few	CASRQIAGAGDQEKLFF	TGCGCCAGCCGCCAAATTGCAGGGGCAGGAGACCAAGAAAAACTGTTTTTT
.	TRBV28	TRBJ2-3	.	CASSIPGDGTDTQYF	TGTGCCAGCAGTATACCGGGGGATGGAACAGATACGCAGTATTTT
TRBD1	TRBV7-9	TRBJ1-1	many	CASSTRQGPIMNEAFF	TGTGCCAGCAGCACTCGACAGGGGCCAATTATGAATGAAGCTTTCTTT
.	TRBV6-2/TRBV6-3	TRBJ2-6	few	CASSQHTGRSGANVLTF	TGTGCCAGCAGTCAGCACACAGGGAGATCTGGGGCCAACGTCCTGACTTTC
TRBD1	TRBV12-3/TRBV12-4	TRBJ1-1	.	CASSPNRQGNTEAFF	TGTGCCAGCAGTCCAAACCGACAGGGGAACACTGAAGCTTTCTTT
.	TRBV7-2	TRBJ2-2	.	CASSSSARDTGELFF	TGTGCCAGCAGCTCCTCGGCTAGGGACACCGGGGAGCTGTTTTTT
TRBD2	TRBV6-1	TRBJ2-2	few	CASSPAGVDTGELFF	TGTGCCAGCAGTCCAGCGGGAGTGGACACCGGGGAGCTGTTTTTT
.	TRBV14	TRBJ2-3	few	CASSRSLADTQYF	TGTGCCAGCAGCCGGAGTCTCGCAGATACGCAGTATTTT
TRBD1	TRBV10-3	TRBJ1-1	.	CAICGQGTGGGFAFF	TGTGCCATCTGCGGCCAAGGGACAGGGGGAGGTTTTGCTTTCTTT
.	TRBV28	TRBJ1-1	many	CASSPRLNTEAFF	TGTGCCAGCAGTCCCCGACTCAATACTGAAGCTTTCTTT
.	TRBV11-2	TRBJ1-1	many	CASSRDRANTEAFF	TGTGCCAGCAGCCGAGATAGGGCGAACACTGAAGCTTTCTTT
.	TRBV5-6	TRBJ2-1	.	CASSLPGPYVNEQFF	TGTGCCAGCAGCTTGCCTGGCCCTTATGTGAATGAGCAGTTCTTC
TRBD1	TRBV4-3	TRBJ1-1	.	CASSQDPTGGTPILAFF	TGCGCCAGCAGCCAAGATCCAACAGGGGGAACACCTATTCTGGCTTTCTTT
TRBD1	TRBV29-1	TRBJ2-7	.	CSVGEVTGIYYEQYF	TGCAGCGTTGGTGAGGTGACAGGGATCTACTACGAGCAGTACTTC
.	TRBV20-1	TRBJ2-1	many	CSARSPLGNEQFF	TGCAGTGCTAGATCCCCCCTTGGGAATGAGCAGTTCTTC
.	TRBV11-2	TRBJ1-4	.	CASSQRGVSTNEKLFF	TGTGCCAGCAGCCAACGGGGGGTTTCAACTAATGAAAAACTGTTTTTT
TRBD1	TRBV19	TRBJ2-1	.	CASNVWTGPNEQFF	TGTGCCAGTAATGTATGGACAGGGCCTAATGAGCAGTTCTTC
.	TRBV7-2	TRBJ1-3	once	CASSLGTFASNTIYF	TGTGCCAGCAGCTTAGGGACATTTGCTAGTAACACCATATATTTT
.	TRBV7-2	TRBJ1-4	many	CASSPEAGSTNEKLFF	TGTGCCAGCAGCCCAGAGGCGGGTTCAACTAATGAAAAACTGTTTTTT
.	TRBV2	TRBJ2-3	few	CANGQDTQYF	TGTGCCAACGGGCAGGATACGCAGTATTTT
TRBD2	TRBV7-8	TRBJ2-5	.	CASSLPPGGLETQYF	TGTGCCAGCAGCTTGCCCCCGGGGGGGCTAGAGACCCAGTACTTC
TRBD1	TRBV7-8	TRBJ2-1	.	CASSSTGERYNEQFF	TGTGCCAGCAGCTCGACAGGGGAGCGCTACAATGAGCAGTTCTTC
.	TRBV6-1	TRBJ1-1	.	CASTLSSGTEAFF	TGTGCCAGCACCTTAAGTTCGGGCACTGAAGCTTTCTTT
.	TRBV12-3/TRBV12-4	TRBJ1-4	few	CASSLPTREKLFF	TGTGCCAGCAGTCTCCCGACCCGGGAAAAACTGTTTTTT
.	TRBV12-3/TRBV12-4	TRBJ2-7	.	CASSFDQRTSYEQYF	TGTGCCAGCAGTTTCGACCAGCGGACCTCCTACGAGCAGTACTTC
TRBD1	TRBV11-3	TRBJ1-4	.	CASSPGGADEKLFF	TGTGCCAGCAGCCCAGGGGGGGCTGATGAAAAACTGTTTTTT
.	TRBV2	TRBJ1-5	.	CASSGGVGPQSNQPQHF	TGTGCCAGCAGTGGAGGGGTAGGCCCCCAGAGCAATCAGCCCCAGCATTTT
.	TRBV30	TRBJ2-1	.	CAWGLVANEQFF	TGTGCCTGGGGGCTAGTCGCAAATGAGCAGTTCTTC
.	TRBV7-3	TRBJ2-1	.	CASSSNIENEQFF	TGTGCCAGCAGCTCCAATATTGAGAATGAGCAGTTCTTC
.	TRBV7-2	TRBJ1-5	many	CASSSQGADQPQHF	TGTGCCAGCAGCTCACAGGGCGCCGATCAGCCCCAGCATTTT
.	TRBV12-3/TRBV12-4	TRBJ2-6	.	CASTKTEGANALTF	TGTGCCAGCACCAAGACCGAAGGGGCCAACGCCCTGACTTTC